The rows below give T cell receptor beta chains drawn from one sample of a study of CD8+ T cells in alopecia areata. Only in-frame clones appear in the TCRdb table, and some are missing; sequencing was by immunoSEQ multiplex PCR. The sample has tens of thousands of clones, roughly 92% seen once. Sample: CD8+ T cells sorted from blood, taken at week 24, from a patient treated with tofacitinib. All receptors derive from a human donor with alopecia areata. Each CDR3 is given with its conserved first and last residue. The D gene is left open where the match is weak. For some rows the clone size is stated as once, few or many, or as a class when expanded; others skip it.

size	D	J	V	CDR3	DNA
.	TRBD2	TRBJ2-5	TRBV29-1	CSVSSLRGGRETQYF	TGCAGCGTTTCTAGTTTGCGGGGGGGCCGAGAGACCCAGTACTTC
.	TRBD2	TRBJ2-7	TRBV7-6	CASNLRADGTSLSYEQYF	TGTGCCAGCAACCTTAGGGCAGACGGGACTAGTCTTTCCTACGAGCAGTACTTC
.	TRBD2	TRBJ2-1	TRBV7-9	CASSFSRGAYNEQFF	TGTGCCAGCAGCTTTAGCCGGGGGGCCTACAATGAGCAGTTCTTC
.	.	TRBJ2-2	TRBV27	CASSPDGTSTGELFF	TGTGCCAGCAGCCCCGATGGGACGTCTACCGGGGAGCTGTTTTTT
.	.	TRBJ2-7	TRBV29-1	CSVDIGSGNYEQYF	TGCAGCGTTGATATCGGTTCAGGAAACTACGAGCAGTACTTC
.	.	TRBJ2-2	TRBV5-1	CASSSRTKHGELFF	TGCGCCAGCAGCTCGAGGACAAAGCACGGGGAGCTGTTTTTT
.	.	TRBJ1-1	TRBV7-9	CASRDNRLNTEAFF	TGTGCCAGCAGGGATAACAGGCTGAACACTGAAGCTTTCTTT
.	.	TRBJ1-5	TRBV11-2	CASSLGEGRQPQHF	TGTGCCAGCAGCTTAGGTGAGGGTAGACAGCCCCAGCATTTT
.	TRBD1	TRBJ2-1	TRBV29-1	CSARTGSLDEQFF	TGCAGCGCAAGGACAGGGTCTTTGGATGAGCAGTTCTTC
once	TRBD1	TRBJ2-2	TRBV11-2	CASSLFPGGETGELFF	TGTGCCAGCAGCTTATTTCCAGGGGGTGAGACCGGGGAGCTGTTTTTT
.	.	TRBJ2-6	TRBV2	CASSNEISGANVLTF	TGTGCCAGCAGTAATGAAATCTCTGGGGCCAACGTCCTGACTTTC
.	.	TRBJ2-7	TRBV28	CASALAGPAYEQYF	TGTGCCAGCGCGCTCGCGGGTCCAGCCTACGAGCAGTACTTC
.	.	TRBJ2-7	TRBV6-5	CASRPYRGEQYF	TGTGCCAGCAGACCCTATCGTGGAGAGCAGTACTTC
.	TRBD2	TRBJ2-1	TRBV28	CASSWGPGLAADNEQFF	TGTGCCAGCAGTTGGGGACCCGGACTAGCGGCCGACAATGAGCAGTTCTTC
.	.	TRBJ2-7	TRBV27	CASSPDLSETYEQYF	TGTGCCAGCAGTCCCGACCTGTCGGAGACCTACGAGCAGTACTTC
.	.	TRBJ2-1	TRBV5-1	CASSLMGVGEEQFF	TGCGCCAGCAGCTTGATGGGGGTCGGGGAAGAGCAGTTCTTC
.	.	TRBJ2-6	TRBV19	CASSIEIRVSGANVLTF	TGTGCCAGTAGTATAGAGATTCGGGTCTCTGGGGCCAACGTCCTGACTTTC
.	TRBD2	TRBJ2-4	TRBV2	CASSSPGGYQNIQYF	TGTGCCAGCAGTTCCCCCGGGGGGTACCAAAACATTCAGTACTTC
.	.	TRBJ2-7	TRBV11-2	CASSLARVTYEQYF	TGTGCCAGCAGCTTAGCGCGGGTTACCTACGAGCAGTACTTC
.	.	TRBJ2-5	TRBV23-1	CASSQFGGGKTQYF	TGCGCCAGCAGTCAATTCGGGGGTGGAAAGACCCAGTACTTC
.	.	TRBJ2-5	TRBV29-1	CSVEWGETQYF	TGCAGCGTTGAATGGGGGGAGACCCAGTACTTC
few	TRBD1	TRBJ2-3	TRBV6-4	CASSDGQGASDTQYF	TGTGCCAGCAGTGACGGGCAGGGGGCTTCAGATACGCAGTATTTT
.	.	TRBJ2-5	TRBV6-5	CASSYFSGEETQYF	TGTGCCAGCAGTTACTTTAGTGGGGAAGAGACCCAGTACTTC
.	.	TRBJ1-5	TRBV27	CASSYRVGQPQHF	TGTGCCAGCAGTTATAGGGTGGGCCAGCCCCAGCATTTT
.	.	TRBJ2-7	TRBV11-2	CASSPWGGDYEQYF	TGTGCCAGCAGCCCTTGGGGGGGCGACTACGAGCAGTACTTC
.	.	TRBJ2-6	TRBV19	CATSDQGPNVLTF	TGTGCCACCTCCGACCAAGGTCCCAACGTCCTGACTTTC
.	.	TRBJ2-1	TRBV4-3	CASSQDRASSYNEQFF	TGCGCCAGCAGCCAAGATAGGGCTAGCTCCTACAATGAGCAGTTCTTC
.	.	TRBJ1-1	TRBV5-6	CASSLVGQNTEAFF	TGTGCCAGCAGCTTGGTGGGCCAGAACACTGAAGCTTTCTTT
.	.	TRBJ2-3	TRBV19	CASSPSAGTDTQYF	TGTGCCAGTAGCCCCTCAGCCGGCACAGATACGCAGTATTTT
.	TRBD2	TRBJ2-1	TRBV19	CASSRGGGSYNEQFF	TGTGCCAGTAGTAGGGGCGGGGGGTCCTACAATGAGCAGTTCTTC
.	.	TRBJ2-3	TRBV6-5	CASSAGDTQYF	TGTGCCAGCAGTGCCGGAGATACGCAGTATTTT
.	TRBD1	TRBJ2-7	TRBV4-1	CASSPTDRGVPEQYF	TGCGCCAGCAGCCCAACGGACAGGGGGGTCCCCGAGCAGTACTTC
.	.	TRBJ2-1	TRBV29-1	CSVDAAYNEQFF	TGCAGCGTCGACGCGGCGTACAATGAGCAGTTCTTC
.	TRBD2	TRBJ2-3	TRBV7-9	CASSFQRGGMADTQYF	TGTGCCAGCAGCTTTCAGCGGGGGGGCATGGCAGATACGCAGTATTTT
once	.	TRBJ1-1	TRBV29-1	CSGTGLMDTEAFF	TGCAGCGGAACAGGGTTGATGGACACTGAAGCTTTCTTT
.	.	TRBJ1-5	TRBV5-5	CASSLEGGNQPQHF	TGTGCCAGCAGCTTGGAGGGTGGCAATCAGCCCCAGCATTTT
.	.	TRBJ2-2	TRBV7-9	CASSRQFLTGELFF	TGTGCCAGCAGCAGACAGTTTCTTACCGGGGAGCTGTTTTTT
.	TRBD1	TRBJ2-7	TRBV28	CASSTRQGSNEQYF	TGTGCCAGCAGTACCCGACAGGGTTCTAACGAGCAGTACTTC
.	.	TRBJ2-2	TRBV30	CAWSTTDTGELFF	TGTGCCTGGAGTACGACAGACACCGGGGAGCTGTTTTTT
few	.	TRBJ2-1	TRBV29-1	CSVRRGDNEQFF	TGCAGCGTTAGACGTGGGGATAATGAGCAGTTCTTC
.	.	TRBJ1-1	TRBV11-2	CASSSKEAGNTEAFF	TGTGCCAGCAGCTCAAAGGAGGCCGGGAACACTGAAGCTTTCTTT
.	.	TRBJ2-5	TRBV6-5	CASSYGDNQETQYF	TGTGCCAGCAGTTATGGGGACAACCAAGAGACCCAGTACTTC
few	.	TRBJ2-3	TRBV29-1	CSVVPHSTDTQYF	TGCAGCGTTGTTCCCCATTCCACAGATACGCAGTATTTT
.	.	TRBJ1-1	TRBV9	CASSVEVGANTEAFF	TGTGCCAGCAGCGTAGAAGTGGGAGCGAACACTGAAGCTTTCTTT
.	TRBD1	TRBJ2-5	TRBV5-4	CASSSGGTGRQETQYF	TGTGCCAGCAGCTCCGGGGGGACAGGGAGACAAGAGACCCAGTACTTC
once	.	TRBJ2-1	TRBV6-5	CASSSSGNEQFF	TGTGCCAGCAGTTCCTCGGGGAATGAGCAGTTCTTC
.	.	TRBJ2-7	TRBV6-5	CASIYPGRSEQYF	TGTGCCAGCATCTACCCAGGGAGGAGCGAGCAGTACTTC
once	.	TRBJ1-1	TRBV7-9	CASSLGVSPIDQAFF	TGTGCCAGCAGCTTAGGTGTCTCACCCATAGATCAAGCTTTCTTT